Following are 10 T cell receptor beta chains from one sample sequenced in a study of neurological immune-mediated disorders. In TCRdb, the 5' RACE reads were re-called with MiXCR into one record per CDR3 protein. The sample has 35,000 or so distinct CDR3 sequences; 3% to 3.5% are singletons. The time point was: longitudinal time-point 1 (baseline). The sequenced sample consisted of PBMCs. The receptors were sampled from an older woman with multiple sclerosis.

This clonotype was found many times. The genes are TRBV20-1 and TRBJ2-7; TRBD1 matches at 9 bases. Germline V gene data show CDR1 as DFQATT and CDR2 as SNEGSKA (reference sequence). This CDR3 has 14 amino acids. V was clipped by 6 bases and J by 6 bases; unmatched bases: 12. The CDR3 protein is CSATPGTGPGEQYF. DNA for the CDR3: TGCAGTGCGACCCCCGGGACAGGGCCGGGCGAGCAGTACTTC.

In its sample, this clonotype was seen many times. The chain has TRBV18 and TRBJ1-5; the D is unclear. The CDR3 sequence is 15 residues long. The germline V gene encodes CDR1 KGHSH and CDR2 LQKENI. V was cut by 2 bases and J by 2 bases, with 10 bases left in between. This CDR3 reads CASSPEGLGNQPQHF. As DNA, the CDR3 is TGTGCCAGCTCACCAGAGGGCTTGGGCAATCAGCCCCAGCATTTT.

In this sample, this clonotype turned up many times. The chain joins TRBV20-1 to TRBJ1-6; D unresolved. CDR3 length: 14 residues. Trimming stripped 3 bases from V and 6 bases from J, with 12 bases between. Germline CDR1 DFQATT, CDR2 SNEGSKA (reference sequence). CDR3 region: CSARAPRGNSPLHF. The DNA of the CDR3 is TGCAGTGCTAGGGCACCCCGTGGTAATTCACCCCTCCACTTT.

In this sample, this clonotype turned up many times. The chain joins TRBV6-5 to TRBJ2-2; 11 positions agree with TRBD1. CDR1 and CDR2 from the germline V gene are MNHEY and SVGAGI. Unmatched junction bases numbered 7, after V lost 6 bases and J lost 4 bases. There are 16 residues in the CDR3. In DNA, the CDR3 is TGTGCCAGCAGACCCGGACAGGGGGCGGGCACCGGGGAGCTGTTTTTT. Translating it yields CASRPGQGAGTGELFF.

Many counts were recorded for this clonotype. This sequence joins TRBV11-2 and TRBJ1-1; 8 nucleotides align to TRBD1. Losses at the gene ends were 5 bases for V and 0 bases for J; bases not matched to a gene: 5. The CDR3 is 15 amino acids. Germline values: CDR1 SGHAT, CDR2 FQNNGV. CDR3 DNA: TGTGCCAGCAGCCCTCGGACAGGGCTGAACACTGAAGCTTTCTTT. This encodes CASSPRTGLNTEAFF.

In its sample, this clonotype ranks as medium-sized. The V call is TRBV10-3, the J call TRBJ2-1; 12 bases line up with TRBD1. J lost 9 bases, V lost 5 bases, and 14 bases had no gene match. Per the germline V gene, CDR1 is ENHRY and CDR2 is SYGVKD. The CDR3 covers 17 residues. The CDR3 reads CAISTGPGQGAQFEQFF. For the CDR3, the DNA is TGTGCCATCAGTACCGGGCCGGGACAGGGGGCGCAGTTTGAGCAGTTCTTC.

This clonotype was seen at least ten times. This chain connects TRBV20-1 to TRBJ1-1, with a possible D match to TRBD1 (6 bases). CDR1 is DFQATT, CDR2 SNEGSKA, per germline (reference sequence). V was cut by 8 bases and J by 0 bases, with 22 bases left in between. The CDR3 contains 16 residues. The DNA of the CDR3 is TGCAGTCTCGTCGCAGCCCAGGGGCGCATGAACACTGAAGCTTTCTTT. This translates into CSLVAAQGRMNTEAFF.

This clonotype occurred many times. The chain has TRBV20-1 and TRBJ2-3; D is perhaps TRBD1 (5 bases). Trimming stripped 6 bases from V and 2 bases from J, with 18 bases between. The CDR3 sequence is 15 residues long. The germline V gene has CDR1 DFQATT and CDR2 SNEGSKA (reference sequence). As DNA, the CDR3 is TGCAGTGCCTCTGCCCCACAGGATTACACAGATACGCAGTATTTT. Protein: CSASAPQDYTDTQYF.

This clonotype was seen repeatedly, ten times or more. V is TRBV6-5 and J is TRBJ1-5; possibly TRBD1 for D (5 bases). Trimming cost V 2 bases and J 1 base, with 24 bases left between them. This CDR3 is 20 amino acids long. CDR1 is MNHEY and CDR2 is SVGAGI in the germline V gene. The CDR3 loop is CASSYGPGAGLGKSNQPQHF. DNA of the CDR3: TGTGCCAGCAGTTACGGGCCCGGGGCAGGGTTAGGCAAGAGCAATCAGCCCCAGCATTTT.

This clonotype came up many times. The chain combines TRBV5-1 with TRBJ2-1, with D perhaps matching TRBD2 (6 bases). Trimming removed 4 bases at V and 5 bases at J, with 34 bases between. Looked up from germline, CDR1 is SGHRS and CDR2 is YFSETQ. There are 21 residues in the CDR3. DNA of the CDR3: TGCGCCAGCAGCCTGGGCCCCCTCCCGGGGGATCTTGGGGTTTCAAACAATGAGCAGTTCTTC. The encoded protein is CASSLGPLPGDLGVSNNEQFF.